This TCR beta chain was documented in a study of blood T cell repertoires in COVID-19. V gave up 4 bases and J gave up 5 bases; unmatched junction bases: 5. The CDR3 spans 14 residues. Germline lookup yields CDR1 MNHEY and CDR2 SVGEGT. In the authors' methods: It was from reference gene primer amplification that nucleated cell counts were estimated. The protocol was immunoSEQ multiplex PCR, while the TCRdb copy is restricted to in-frame clones and leaves out a portion. V, J and clone size reflect that table, while D and trimming were determined from the DNA. The repertoire has around 130,000 clones, more than 75% of them found once; the top ten carry approximately 2.3%.

Sequenced input: peripheral blood. This chain joins TRBV6-2 or TRBV6-3 and TRBJ1-2; 9 bases line up with TRBD1. This TCR came from a woman aged 45 to 65 with acute or convalescent COVID-19. In nucleotides, the CDR3 is TGTGCCAGCAGTTTCCCCGGGACAGGGTATGGCTACACCTTC. Its protein is CASSFPGTGYGYTF.